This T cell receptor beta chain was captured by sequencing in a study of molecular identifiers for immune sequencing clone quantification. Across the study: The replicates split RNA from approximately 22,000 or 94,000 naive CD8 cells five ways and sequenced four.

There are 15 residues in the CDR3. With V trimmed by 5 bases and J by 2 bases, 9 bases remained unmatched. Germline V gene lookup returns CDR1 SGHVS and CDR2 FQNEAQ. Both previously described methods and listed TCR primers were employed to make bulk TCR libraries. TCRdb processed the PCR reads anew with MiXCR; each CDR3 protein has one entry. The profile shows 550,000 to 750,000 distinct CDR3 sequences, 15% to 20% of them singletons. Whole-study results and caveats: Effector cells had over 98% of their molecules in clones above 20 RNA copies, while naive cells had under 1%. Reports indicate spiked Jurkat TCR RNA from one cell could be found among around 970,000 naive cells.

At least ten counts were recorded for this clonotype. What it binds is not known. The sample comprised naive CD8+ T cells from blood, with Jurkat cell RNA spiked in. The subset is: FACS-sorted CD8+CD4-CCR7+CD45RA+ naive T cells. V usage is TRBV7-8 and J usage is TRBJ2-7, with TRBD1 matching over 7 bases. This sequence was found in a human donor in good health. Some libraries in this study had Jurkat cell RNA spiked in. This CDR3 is CASSPQGQPPYEQYF. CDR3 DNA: TGTGCCAGCAGCCCGCAGGGACAGCCCCCCTACGAGCAGTACTTC.